These 27 T cell receptor beta chains were sequenced from one sample in a study of early T cells in non-severe SARS-CoV-2 infection. Using its own MiXCR run on the 5' RACE reads, TCRdb lists one record per CDR3 protein. Of some 60,000 distinct CDR3 sequences in the sample, 8.5% to 10% were seen once. Sequencing input: whole blood. The receptors shown here come from an adult who was a healthcare worker with PCR-confirmed SARS-CoV-2 infection or an uninfected control (not recorded which).

V gene TRBV7-9 combines with J gene TRBJ1-6; D remains unclear. Trimming took off 5 bases at V and 14 bases at J, with 13 bases between the two ends. Germline CDR1 reads SEHNR; CDR2 reads FQNEAQ (reference sequence). The CDR3 is made up of 12 amino acids. This CDR3 reads CASSPDPGSLHF. As DNA, the CDR3 is TGTGCCAGCAGCCCAGACCCGGGGTCCCTCCACTTT.

Turning to this clonotype: Just one base apart from a much larger clone, this may be a read error. The chain has TRBV20-1 and TRBJ1-4; 8 nucleotides align to TRBD1. CDR3 length: 16 residues. Germline V gene sequence: CDR1 DFQATT, CDR2 SNEGSKA (reference sequence). For the CDR3, the DNA is TGCAGTGTTAGAGCAGTGCCAGGGGGCGGGAGTGAAAAACTGTTTTTT. It yields the protein CSVRAVPGGGSEKLFF.

This clonotype was counted between two and nine times. This chain connects TRBV4-1 to TRBJ1-3; tentative D call: TRBD1 (5 bases). Trimming shortened V by 4 bases and J by 0 bases, and 16 bases separated the two germline ends. Looked up from germline, CDR1 is MGHRA and CDR2 is YSYEKL. The CDR3 spans 17 residues. DNA for the CDR3: TGCGCCAGCAGCCTATCTAGGGACCGATCCTCTGGAAACACCATATATTTT. Its protein product is CASSLSRDRSSGNTIYF.

This clonotype was seen repeatedly, ten times or more. The junction does not match germline at one end; this may be a read error. The rearrangement links TRBV27 to TRBJ2-7, with D perhaps being TRBD1 or TRBD2 (5 bases each). Germline V gene sequence: CDR1 MNHEY, CDR2 SMNVEV (reference sequence). This CDR3 comprises 12 residues. In DNA form, the CDR3 reads TGTGCCAGCAGTTCCCGTAGGGGACGGGGACCTTTC. Its protein product is CASSSRRGRGPF.

This clonotype has a count of ten or more. The chain employs TRBV7-3 and TRBJ2-3; 7 bases are a match to TRBD1. Trimming removed 4 bases from V and 8 bases from J; junction bases left unmatched: 6. The CDR3 spans 13 residues. Germline lookup yields CDR1 SGHTA and CDR2 FQGTGA. The CDR3 protein is CASSSDRVGTQYF. The CDR3, as DNA: TGTGCCAGCAGCTCTGACAGGGTTGGTACGCAGTATTTT.

There are many counts of this clonotype. The V gene is TRBV2, the J gene TRBJ2-1; 7 bases agree with TRBD2. The CDR3 length is 16 residues. J lost 3 bases, V lost 4 bases, and 9 bases had no gene match. Looked up from germline, CDR1 is SNHLY and CDR2 is FYNNEI. CDR3 DNA: TGTGCCAGCAGTGTGGGAGGGCTAATACTCTACAATGAGCAGTTCTTC. The encoded protein is CASSVGGLILYNEQFF.

This clonotype was recorded many times. The rearrangement uses TRBV6-5 and TRBJ1-1; TRBD1 is a possible D gene (5 bases). Deletions cut 8 bases from V and 0 bases from J, with 10 bases between. The CDR3 runs 13 residues. The V gene's germline CDR1 is MNHEY and CDR2 SVGAGI. The CDR3 spells CASWRGLNTEAFF. The CDR3 nucleotides read TGTGCCAGCTGGAGGGGATTGAACACTGAAGCTTTCTTT.

The sample holds a few counts of this clonotype. The V call is TRBV20-1, the J call TRBJ2-7; TRBD2 matches 12 bases. The CDR3 has 12 amino acids. J gave up 6 bases and V 7 bases, and 4 bases lay outside the gene matches. CDR1 and CDR2 (germline): DFQATT, SNEGSKA (reference sequence). CDR3 sequence (DNA): TGCAGTGGACTAGCGGGAGCATCCGAGCAGTACTTC. This sequence encodes CSGLAGASEQYF.

The sample holds many counts of this clonotype. The chain uses TRBV7-3 and TRBJ2-2, with D perhaps TRBD1 (6 bases). V was shortened by 5 bases and J by 5 bases, with 27 bases between the two germline ends. The germline V gene encodes CDR1 SGHTA and CDR2 FQGTGA. The CDR3 has 19 residues. The CDR3 sequence: CASSPHPLAQGVRTGELFF. CDR3 DNA sequence: TGTGCCAGCAGCCCTCATCCCCTCGCACAGGGAGTGAGAACCGGGGAGCTGTTTTTT.

The chain uses TRBV20-1 and TRBJ2-7; TRBD1 agrees at 8 bases. Trimming cost V 5 bases and J 3 bases; bases outside gene matches: 6. Germline-derived CDR1 and CDR2 are DFQATT and SNEGSKA (reference sequence). The CDR3 spans 13 residues. CDR3 sequence reads: CSAAGTGNYEQYF. DNA for the CDR3: TGCAGTGCTGCCGGGACAGGAAACTACGAGCAGTACTTC.

This clonotype came up many times. The chain couples TRBV7-2 to TRBJ2-1; D is perhaps TRBD2 (5 bases). This CDR3 comprises 15 residues. The V gene lost 7 bases and the J gene lost 0 bases, with 13 bases spanning the gap. Germline CDR1 is SGHTA and CDR2 is FQGNSA. For the CDR3, the DNA is TGTGCCAGCACCGTTAGCGAGCACTCCTACAATGAGCAGTTCTTC. It translates to CASTVSEHSYNEQFF.

This clonotype showed up many times. The chain employs TRBV10-1 and TRBJ1-5, with D tentatively TRBD1 (5 bases). The CDR3 consists of 14 residues. CDR1 is WNHNN and CDR2 is SYGVQD in the germline V gene (reference sequence). V was shortened by 3 bases and J by 3 bases, with 9 bases between the two germline ends. CDR3 coding DNA: TGCGCCAGCAGTGAAGCGGGGCCCAATCAGCCCCAGCATTTT. Encoded protein: CASSEAGPNQPQHF.

This chain joins TRBV7-2 and TRBJ2-5; D not resolved. Germline CDR1 SGHTA, CDR2 FQGNSA. V was pared by 3 bases and J by 0 bases, with 5 bases between. The CDR3 extends over 13 amino acids. CDR3: CASSFPNQETQYF. The CDR3 nucleotides are TGTGCCAGCAGCTTCCCCAACCAAGAGACCCAGTACTTC.

At least ten counts were recorded for this clonotype. The genes are TRBV7-9 and TRBJ2-1; a weak D match, TRBD2 (6 bases). The V end was cut by 4 bases, the J end by 0 bases, with 13 bases between. CDR1 is SEHNR, CDR2 FQNEAQ, per germline (reference sequence). The CDR3 loop spans 16 amino acids. CDR3 nucleotide sequence: TGTGCCAGCAGCTCTTTGGGACTGAGCTCCTACAATGAGCAGTTCTTC. Encoded protein: CASSSLGLSSYNEQFF.

This clonotype was recorded many times. The rearrangement joins TRBV9 to TRBJ2-1; weak D call: TRBD2 (6 bases). This CDR3 has 14 amino acids. In germline, CDR1 is SGDLS, CDR2 YYNGEE. V shed 0 bases and J shed 6 bases, with 10 bases lying between them. Here the CDR3 DNA reads TGTGCCAGCAGCGTAGCTCTAGCGATCAATGAGCAGTTCTTC. Translating gives CASSVALAINEQFF.

This clonotype was found a few times. This sequence joins TRBV7-9 and TRBJ1-3; D not resolved. The CDR3 covers 20 residues. Germline V CDR1 and CDR2: SEHNR, FQNEAQ (reference sequence). V was cut by 5 bases and J by 1 base, with 27 bases left in between. CDR3 sequence (DNA): TGTGCCAGCAGCCGATTTACTTCCTCGGGGTTAGCGGGGTCTGGAAACACCATATATTTT. This translates into CASSRFTSSGLAGSGNTIYF.

Concerning this clonotype itself: Just one base apart from a much larger clone, this may be a read error. The gene calls are TRBV10-3 and TRBJ2-7; D may match TRBD1 or TRBD2 (5 bases each). The germline gives CDR1 ENHRY, CDR2 SYGVKD. The CDR3 length is 14 residues. V was pared by 6 bases and J by 2 bases, with 14 bases between. The CDR3 is CAIRGVGDAYEQYF. The CDR3 DNA reads TGTGCCATCAGGGGGGTAGGGGATGCCTACGAGCAGTACTTC.

This clonotype was observed at least ten times. The rearrangement uses TRBV19 and TRBJ2-1; the D gene is possibly TRBD2 (6 bases). Germline CDR1 and CDR2: LNHDA and SQIVND (reference sequence). CDR3 length equals 14 residues. V was cut by 2 bases and J by 8 bases, with 13 bases left in between. The CDR3 DNA is TGTGCCAGTAGTATAATGGTCGGGAGCGATGAGCAGTTCTTC. Translating it yields CASSIMVGSDEQFF.

The rearrangement links TRBV7-9 to TRBJ1-1; the D gene is possibly TRBD1 (5 bases). V gave up 3 bases and J gave up 3 bases, with 8 bases separating them. CDR3 length: 13 residues. In germline, CDR1 is SEHNR, CDR2 FQNEAQ (reference sequence). The CDR3: CASSLWGDTEAFF. In DNA form, the CDR3 reads TGTGCCAGCAGCTTGTGGGGGGACACTGAAGCTTTCTTT.

This clonotype was found many times. The chain couples TRBV12-3 or TRBV12-4 to TRBJ1-1; D not certain. CDR3 length: 11 residues. V lost 3 bases and J lost 11, with 10 bases in between. The CDR3 is CASSFGSSAFF. The CDR3 DNA is TGTGCCAGCAGTTTCGGTTCGTCGGCTTTCTTT.

This clonotype was seen a handful of times. This sequence joins TRBV7-2 and TRBJ1-5; D might be TRBD1 (6 bases). Germline lookup yields CDR1 SGHTA and CDR2 FQGNSA. This CDR3 spans 16 amino acids. V was pared by 4 bases and J by 1 base, with 14 bases between. The CDR3 protein is CASSSKGGTSNQPQHF. Here the CDR3 DNA reads TGTGCCAGCAGCTCAAAGGGGGGCACGAGCAATCAGCCCCAGCATTTT.

The V and J genes are TRBV5-1 and TRBJ2-3; 9 nucleotides match TRBD1. Per the germline V gene, CDR1 is SGHRS and CDR2 is YFSETQ. This CDR3 spans 15 amino acids. V trimming: 4 bases; J trimming: 1 base; junction bases outside the gene matches: 4. CDR3 sequence (DNA): TGCGCCAGCAGCCCGGGGACAGGGCGCACAGATACGCAGTATTTT. It encodes CASSPGTGRTDTQYF.

This clonotype was seen more than once but under ten times. The rearrangement links TRBV5-1 to TRBJ2-1, with 8 bases fitting TRBD2. Germline CDR1 SGHRS, CDR2 YFSETQ. There are 13 residues in the CDR3. V was clipped by 5 bases and J by 7 bases; unmatched bases: 5. The CDR3 DNA sequence: TGCGCCAGCAGTCTAGCGGGCGTTAATGAGCAGTTCTTC. This encodes CASSLAGVNEQFF.

In its sample, this clonotype was seen many times. J is TRBJ2-3 and V is TRBV19; D call uncertain. V was pared by 8 bases and J by 0 bases, with 18 bases between. The germline V gene has CDR1 LNHDA and CDR2 SQIVND (reference sequence). The CDR3 is 16 amino acids. The CDR3 sequence is CASQPSLVRSTDTQYF. DNA for the CDR3: TGTGCCAGTCAACCGTCATTGGTCCGGAGCACAGATACGCAGTATTTT.

This clonotype showed up just a few times. The chain has TRBV6-1 and TRBJ2-7; D is perhaps TRBD2 (6 bases). The CDR3 has 13 residues. The germline V and J ends were trimmed by 4 bases and 4 bases, with 11 bases remaining between them. Germline V gene sequence: CDR1 MNHNS, CDR2 SASEGT. The CDR3 coding sequence is TGTGCCAGCAGTGCCAGGGAGGTTTACGAGCAGTACTTC. Translated, it gives CASSAREVYEQYF.

The chain couples TRBV3-1 to TRBJ1-6; the D is unclear. V shed 4 bases and J shed 10 bases, with 11 bases lying between them. This CDR3 spans 13 amino acids. Germline CDR1 and CDR2: LGHDT and YNNKEL (reference sequence). The CDR3 nucleotides are TGTGCCAGCAGCCGCTCCCCAGGCTCACCCCTCCACTTT. Translated: CASSRSPGSPLHF.

This chain joins TRBV9 and TRBJ2-4; 10 bases are a match to TRBD2. The CDR3 is 15 amino acids. The ends lost 4 bases at V and 5 bases at J; junction bases unmatched: 6. Germline V CDR1 and CDR2: SGDLS, YYNGEE. The CDR3 loop is CASSPGLAGENIQYF. CDR3 DNA sequence: TGTGCCAGCAGCCCTGGGCTAGCGGGAGAAAACATTCAGTACTTC.